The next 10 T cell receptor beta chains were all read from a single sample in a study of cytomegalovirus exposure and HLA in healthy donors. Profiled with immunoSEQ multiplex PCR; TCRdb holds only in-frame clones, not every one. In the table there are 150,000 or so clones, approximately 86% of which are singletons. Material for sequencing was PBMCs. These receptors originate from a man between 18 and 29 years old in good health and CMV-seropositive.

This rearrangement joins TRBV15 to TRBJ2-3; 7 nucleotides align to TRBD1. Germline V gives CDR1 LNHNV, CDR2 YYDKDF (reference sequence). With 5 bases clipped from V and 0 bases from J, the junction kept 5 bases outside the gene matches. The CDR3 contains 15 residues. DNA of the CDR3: TGTGCCACCAGCGCCGGGACAGCTAGCACAGATACGCAGTATTTT. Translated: CATSAGTASTDTQYF.

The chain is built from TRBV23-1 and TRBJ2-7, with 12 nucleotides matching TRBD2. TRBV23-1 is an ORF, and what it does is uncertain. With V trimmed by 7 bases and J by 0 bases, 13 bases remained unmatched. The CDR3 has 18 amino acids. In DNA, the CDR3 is TGCGCCAGCACCCGCACCCAGGGGACTAGCGGGTCCTCCTACGAGCAGTACTTC. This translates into CASTRTQGTSGSSYEQYF.

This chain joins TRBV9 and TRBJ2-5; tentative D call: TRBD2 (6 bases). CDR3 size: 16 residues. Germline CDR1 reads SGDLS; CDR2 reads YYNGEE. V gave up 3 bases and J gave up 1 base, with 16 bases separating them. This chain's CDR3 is CASSGTSQWGQETQYF. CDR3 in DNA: TGTGCCAGCAGCGGAACTAGCCAATGGGGCCAAGAGACCCAGTACTTC. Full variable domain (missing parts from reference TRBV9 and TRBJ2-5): DSGVTQTPKHLITATGQRVTLRCSPRSGDLSVYWYQQSLDQGLQFLIQYYNGEERAKGNILERFSAQQFPDLHSELNLSSLELGDSALYFCASSGTSQWGQETQYFGPGTRLLVL.

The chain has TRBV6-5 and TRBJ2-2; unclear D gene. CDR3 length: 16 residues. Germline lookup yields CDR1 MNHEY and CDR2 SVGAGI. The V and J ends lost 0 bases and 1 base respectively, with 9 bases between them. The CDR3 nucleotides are TGTGCCAGCAGTTACTCGAGGCAGTTGAACACCGGGGAGCTGTTTTTT. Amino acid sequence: CASSYSRQLNTGELFF.

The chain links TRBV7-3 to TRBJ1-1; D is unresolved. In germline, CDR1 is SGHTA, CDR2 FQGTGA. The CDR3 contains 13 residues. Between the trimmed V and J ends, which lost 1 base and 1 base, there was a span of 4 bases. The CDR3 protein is CASSLKANTEAFF. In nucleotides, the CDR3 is TGTGCCAGCAGCTTAAAAGCGAACACTGAAGCTTTCTTT.

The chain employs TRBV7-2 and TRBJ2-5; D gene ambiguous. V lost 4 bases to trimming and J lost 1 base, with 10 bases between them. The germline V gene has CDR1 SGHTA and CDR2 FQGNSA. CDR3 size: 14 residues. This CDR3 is CASSSYYGQETQYF. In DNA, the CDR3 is TGTGCCAGCAGCTCTTACTACGGCCAAGAGACCCAGTACTTC.

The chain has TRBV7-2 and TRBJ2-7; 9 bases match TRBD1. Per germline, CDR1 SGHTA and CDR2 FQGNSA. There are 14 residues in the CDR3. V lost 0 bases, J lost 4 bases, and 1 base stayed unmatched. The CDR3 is CASSLAGQGYEQYF. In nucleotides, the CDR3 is TGTGCCAGCAGCTTAGCGGGACAGGGTTACGAGCAGTACTTC.

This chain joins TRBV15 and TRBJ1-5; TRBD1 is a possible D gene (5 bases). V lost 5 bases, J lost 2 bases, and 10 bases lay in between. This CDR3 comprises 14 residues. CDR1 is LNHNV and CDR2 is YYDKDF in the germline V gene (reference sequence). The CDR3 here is CATSSGTRNQPQHF. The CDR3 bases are TGTGCCACCAGCTCCGGGACTCGCAATCAGCCCCAGCATTTT.

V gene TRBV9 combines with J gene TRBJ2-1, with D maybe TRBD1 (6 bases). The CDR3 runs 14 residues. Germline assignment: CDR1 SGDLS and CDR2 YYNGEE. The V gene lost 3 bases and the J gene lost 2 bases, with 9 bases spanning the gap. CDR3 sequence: CASSGGGAYNEQFF. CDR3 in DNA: TGTGCCAGCAGCGGAGGGGGTGCCTACAATGAGCAGTTCTTC.

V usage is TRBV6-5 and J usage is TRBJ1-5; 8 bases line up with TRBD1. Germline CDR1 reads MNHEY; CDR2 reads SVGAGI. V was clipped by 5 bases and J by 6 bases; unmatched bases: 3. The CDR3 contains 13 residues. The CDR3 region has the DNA TGTGCCAGCAGTGCAGGGGGCAGTCAGCCCCAGCATTTT. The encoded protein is CASSAGGSQPQHF.